The 16 T cell receptor beta chains below come from one sample, sequenced in a study of control samples from healthy donors and cancer patients (dated by TCRdb to between 2020 and 2021). Library method: the immunoSEQ multiplex PCR assay. TCRdb obtained this table from immuneACCESS and retained in-frame rearrangements with V and J assigned. These tables miss some clones; where compared with another copy, unresolved V genes account for less than half of the shortfall, and the remainder is unexplained. The sample table contains tens of thousands of clones; only one count was recorded for 92% of them. The top ten clonotypes cover about 1.8% of the sample. Sequences were obtained from PBMCs. Source of these receptors: a man in his forties with colorectal cancer.

The rearrangement uses TRBV3-1 (or the pseudogene TRBV3-2) and TRBJ2-2; D remains ambiguous. The CDR3 loop spans 14 amino acids. V lost 1 base, J lost 3 bases, and 6 bases lay in between. Germline-derived CDR1 and CDR2 are LGHDT and YNNKEL (reference sequence). CDR3 coding DNA: TGTGCCAGCAGCCAAGCCTATTACACCGGGGAGCTGTTTTTT. Amino acids: CASSQAYYTGELFF.

This rearrangement joins TRBV4-1 to TRBJ1-1; D remains ambiguous. V was cut by 1 base and J by 1 base, with 7 bases left in between. CDR1 and CDR2 (germline): MGHRA, YSYEKL. The CDR3 totals 14 residues. CDR3 coding DNA: TGCGCCAGCAGCCAAGTTTTAGGGAACACTGAAGCTTTCTTT. Translating gives CASSQVLGNTEAFF.

The chain links TRBV6-5 to TRBJ1-1, with D perhaps TRBD1 (6 bases). Trimming pared 6 bases from V and 0 bases from J, leaving 14 bases between. Germline loops: CDR1 MNHEY, CDR2 SVGAGI. The CDR3 sequence is 15 residues long. CDR3 sequence: CASSSFGQMNTEAFF. In DNA, the CDR3 is TGTGCCAGCAGCTCGTTTGGACAGATGAACACTGAAGCTTTCTTT.

The chain is built from TRBV19 and TRBJ1-5, with D unclear. The CDR3 length is 16 residues. The ends were cut back, 4 bases at V and 5 bases at J, with 18 bases in the middle. The germline V gene encodes CDR1 LNHDA and CDR2 SQIVND (reference sequence). The CDR3 is CASSTVGQTSDQPQHF. For the CDR3, the DNA is TGTGCCAGTAGTACTGTCGGGCAGACGAGCGATCAGCCCCAGCATTTT.

The chain employs TRBV9 and TRBJ2-2, with D perhaps TRBD1 (6 bases). Germline CDR1 reads SGDLS; CDR2 reads YYNGEE. Trimming pared 0 bases from V and 1 base from J, leaving 10 bases between. This CDR3 is built from 16 residues. CDR3 DNA: TGTGCCAGCAGCGTAGGTCACAGGGAGAACACCGGGGAGCTGTTTTTT. It yields the protein CASSVGHRENTGELFF. The whole variable domain, filled in from reference TRBV9 and TRBJ2-2, reads DSGVTQTPKHLITATGQRVTLRCSPRSGDLSVYWYQQSLDQGLQFLIQYYNGEERAKGNILERFSAQQFPDLHSELNLSSLELGDSALYFCASSVGHRENTGELFFGEGSRLTVL.

The chain combines TRBV7-2 with TRBJ2-2; the match to TRBD2 covers 7 bases. Germline V gene sequence: CDR1 SGHTA, CDR2 FQGNSA. Germline trimming cut 7 bases from V and 5 bases from J; bases unmatched to any gene: 10. The CDR3 loop spans 15 amino acids. CDR3 loop: CASNLGRVGTGELFF. The CDR3 DNA reads as TGTGCCAGCAACCTGGGGAGGGTAGGGACCGGGGAGCTGTTTTTT. The whole variable domain, filled in from reference TRBV7-2 and TRBJ2-2, reads GAGVSQSPSNKVTEKGKDVELRCDPISGHTALYWYRQSLGQGLEFLIYFQGNSAPDKSGLPSDRFSAERTGGSVSTLTIQRTQQEDSAVYLCASNLGRVGTGELFFGEGSRLTVL.

The gene calls are TRBV5-6 and TRBJ2-2; D uncertain. V lost 0 bases, J lost 8 bases, and 5 bases lay in between. CDR1 is SGHDT, CDR2 YYEEEE, per germline. The CDR3 extends over 12 amino acids. In DNA form, the CDR3 reads TGTGCCAGCAGCTTGGAATTTGGGGAGCTGTTTTTT. Amino acid sequence: CASSLEFGELFF.

This clone was observed a single time. The V gene is TRBV27, the J gene TRBJ1-2; TRBD1 might be the D (5 bases). V was clipped by 5 bases and J by 1 base, with 14 bases between them. The CDR3 is 15 residues long. CDR1 is MNHEY, CDR2 SMNVEV, per germline (reference sequence). The CDR3 sequence is CASSAGQIFNYGYTF. The CDR3 DNA follows: TGTGCCAGCAGTGCTGGACAAATATTTAACTATGGCTACACCTTC.

V is TRBV7-7 and J is TRBJ2-3; D gene uncertain. V lost 0 bases and J lost 2, with 9 bases in between. Germline values: CDR1 SSHAT, CDR2 FNYEAQ (reference sequence). The CDR3 sequence is 15 residues long. CDR3: CASSLALAPTDTQYF. The DNA for the CDR3 is TGTGCCAGCAGCTTAGCCCTGGCACCCACAGATACGCAGTATTTT.

The J gene is TRBJ1-1, the V gene TRBV3-1 (or the pseudogene TRBV3-2); D call uncertain. V lost 3 bases and J lost 1, with 9 bases in between. Germline lookup yields CDR1 LGHDT and CDR2 YNNKEL (reference sequence). This CDR3 comprises 14 residues. CDR3 DNA sequence: TGTGCCAGCAGCCACGGGAGTAAGAACACTGAAGCTTTCTTT. It yields the protein CASSHGSKNTEAFF.

The CDR3 DNA is TGTGCCAGTAAGGGGTGGGGGGCCAGATATAGCAATCAGCCCCAGCATTTT. This encodes CASKGWGARYSNQPQHF. The chain recombines TRBV19 with TRBJ1-5, with TRBD1 as a possible D gene (6 bases). The germline gives CDR1 LNHDA, CDR2 SQIVND (reference sequence). The CDR3 runs to 17 residues. Trimming took off 7 bases at V and 0 bases at J, with 19 bases between the two ends.

The table lists this clone with a count of one. The chain links TRBV7-9 to TRBJ1-6; D call uncertain. There are 15 residues in the CDR3. Germline V gene lookup returns CDR1 SEHNR and CDR2 FQNEAQ (reference sequence). V was trimmed by 7 bases and J by 3 bases, leaving 13 bases between them. The CDR3 region is CASTFSQNYNSPLHF. In DNA form, the CDR3 reads TGTGCCAGCACCTTTTCACAGAACTATAATTCACCCCTCCACTTT.

DNA for the CDR3: TGCGCCAGCAGCTTGCTGGGGGGCAAGAACGAGCAGTACTTC. Protein sequence: CASSLLGGKNEQYF. V and J are TRBV5-1 and TRBJ2-7, with D perhaps given as TRBD1 or TRBD2 (6 bases each). CDR1 and CDR2 (germline): SGHRS, YFSETQ. The CDR3 consists of 14 residues. V lost 1 base and J lost 5, with 13 bases in between. Complete variable domain (other parts from reference TRBV5-1 and TRBJ2-7): KAGVTQTPRYLIKTRGQQVTLSCSPISGHRSVSWYQQTPGQGLQFLFEYFSETQRNKGNFPGRFSGRQFSNSRSEMNVSTLELGDSALYLCASSLLGGKNEQYFGPGTRLTVT.

The chain is built from TRBV2 and TRBJ1-2, with D perhaps TRBD1 (5 bases). Trimming stripped 5 bases from V and 2 bases from J, with 9 bases between. Germline values: CDR1 SNHLY, CDR2 FYNNEI. The CDR3 has 13 residues. The CDR3 loop reads CASSSRVNYGYTF. CDR3 DNA sequence: TGTGCCAGCAGTTCCAGGGTAAACTATGGCTACACCTTC.

The V and J genes are TRBV7-6 and TRBJ2-5; 9 bases match TRBD2. Looked up from germline, CDR1 is SGHVS and CDR2 is FNYEAQ. Trimming at V came to 0 bases and at J to 4 bases, leaving 9 bases not matched to a gene. The CDR3 is 17 amino acids. For the CDR3, the DNA is TGTGCCAGCAGCTTAGCCGCGGCTAGCGGGGTGGGAGAGACCCAGTACTTC. Translated, it gives CASSLAAASGVGETQYF.

This rearrangement joins TRBV6-6 to TRBJ2-7, with 7 bases lining up with TRBD1. Germline V CDR1 and CDR2: MNHNY, SVGAGI (reference sequence). V trimming: 11 bases; J trimming: 3 bases; junction bases outside the gene matches: 10. The CDR3 loop spans 13 amino acids. CDR3 sequence reads: CASLGWTGYEQYF. CDR3 coding DNA: TGTGCCTCCCTCGGTTGGACAGGCTACGAGCAGTACTTC.